This TCR beta chain was recorded in a study of Graves' ophthalmopathy and Graves' hyperthyroidism. The germline gives CDR1 LNHDA, CDR2 SQIVND (reference sequence). The V gene lost 5 bases and the J gene lost 5 bases, with 12 bases spanning the gap. This CDR3 spans 13 amino acids. A remark on this clonotype: No antigen is known for it.

The authors amplified TCR beta CDR3 regions from RNA transcripts. HTBI primers were employed in first-round RT-PCR, then a second-round multiplex PCR followed. TCRdb called the multiplex PCR reads again in MiXCR, with one record for every CDR3 protein. The sample consists of some 750,000 distinct CDR3 sequences, roughly 41% of them appearing once. Study-level findings and limits: Most expanded clonotypes in thyroid above 0.001 frequency also showed up in blood.

Patients were left out if they had other autoimmune diseases, uncontrolled infections, pregnancy or lactation. Diagnosis was based on clinical symptoms, serum thyroxine, TRAb, thyroid ultrasound and orbital computed tomography. This receptor was taken from an adult man with Graves' ophthalmopathy. The chain combines TRBV19 with TRBJ1-2; no definite D call. The sequenced material came from peripheral blood. The CDR3 sequence: CASSPAGKYGYTF. CDR3 bases: TGTGCCAGTAGTCCAGCGGGGAAGTATGGCTACACCTTC.